A selection of T cell receptor beta chains follows, all from one sample in a study of shared clonotypes between healthy human individuals. Sequencing used immunoSEQ multiplex PCR; TCRdb keeps in-frame clones, though not all of them. The sample yields about 610,000 clones, approximately 96% seen once. The source material was naive CD8+ T cells sorted from blood. The source is a woman aged 25 to 45 in good health. CDR3s include the opening cysteine and the closing phenylalanine or tryptophan. Fields, in order: clone size, V gene, D gene, CDR3 length, J gene, CDR3 protein, CDR3 DNA. The D gene is left open where the match is weak. Clone size is not always given. Where it is, it says once, few, many or a class for expanded clones.

>once|TRBV4-1|NA|14|TRBJ1-5
CASSQEAGNQPQHF
TGCGCCAGCAGCCAAGAGGCGGGGAATCAGCCCCAGCATTTT
>NA|TRBV7-9|TRBD1|15|TRBJ2-2
CASSFVQGASGELFF
TGTGCCAGCAGCTTTGTACAGGGGGCTTCAGGGGAGCTGTTTTTT
>NA|TRBV30|NA|12|TRBJ2-7
CAWSVARGEQYF
TGTGCCTGGAGTGTGGCCCGCGGAGAGCAGTACTTC
>NA|TRBV7-8|NA|15|TRBJ2-7
CASSLQGPFTREQYF
TGTGCCAGCAGCTTACAGGGACCCTTTACCAGGGAGCAGTACTTC
>NA|TRBV7-6|TRBD1|18|TRBJ2-6
CASSHPTGAYSGANVLTF
TGTGCCAGCAGCCACCCCACAGGGGCTTACTCTGGGGCCAACGTCCTGACTTTC
>NA|TRBV13|NA|16|TRBJ2-3
CASGETPETEADTQYF
TGTGCCAGCGGAGAAACACCCGAGACTGAAGCAGATACGCAGTATTTT
>NA|TRBV5-1|TRBD2|16|TRBJ2-2
CASSLGGGRNTGELFF
TGCGCCAGCAGCTTGGGCGGGGGGCGCAACACCGGGGAGCTGTTTTTT
>NA|TRBV7-9|NA|14|TRBJ1-3
CASSLAGAGNTIYF
TGTGCCAGCAGCTTAGCAGGGGCTGGAAACACCATATATTTT
>NA|TRBV5-6|TRBD2|19|TRBJ2-1
CASSLGRVHGLAVYNEQFF
TGTGCCAGCAGCTTGGGGCGGGTTCATGGTCTAGCGGTCTACAATGAGCAGTTCTTC
>NA|TRBV28|NA|13|TRBJ1-5
CASSSGGHQPQHF
TGTGCCAGCAGCTCCGGGGGCCATCAGCCCCAGCATTTT
>NA|TRBV7-2|TRBD2|14|TRBJ2-7
CASIGAGRAYEQYF
TGTGCCAGCATCGGAGCGGGGCGAGCCTACGAGCAGTACTTC
>NA|TRBV7-8|NA|14|TRBJ2-1
CASSLAGVWNEQFF
TGTGCCAGCAGCTTAGCTGGGGTGTGGAATGAGCAGTTCTTC
>NA|TRBV10-1|NA|12|TRBJ2-7
CASSSGTYEQYF
TGCGCCAGCAGTTCGGGCACCTACGAGCAGTACTTC
>NA|TRBV21-1|NA|16|TRBJ1-1
CASSKGTGGVVTEAFF
TGTGCCAGCAGCAAAGGGACAGGGGGGGTTGTCACTGAAGCTTTCTTT
>NA|TRBV28|NA|14|TRBJ1-5
CASSNWDSNQPQHF
TGTGCCAGCAGTAACTGGGATAGCAATCAGCCCCAGCATTTT
>NA|TRBV12-5|NA|18|TRBJ2-1
CASGLTRDRMSSYNEQFF
TGTGCTAGTGGTTTGACCCGGGACCGCATGAGCTCCTACAATGAGCAGTTCTTC
>once|TRBV19|NA|13|TRBJ2-3
CASSSQESDTQYF
TGTGCCAGTAGTTCCCAGGAATCAGATACGCAGTATTTT
>once|TRBV2|NA|13|TRBJ2-4
CAILQGSKNIQYF
TGTGCCATTTTACAGGGCTCCAAAAACATTCAGTACTTC
>NA|TRBV27|NA|14|TRBJ2-7
CASSLLGGSYEQYF
TGTGCCAGCAGTTTATTGGGGGGCTCCTACGAGCAGTACTTC
>once|TRBV27|NA|14|TRBJ2-7
CASSHGRIAYEQYF
TGTGCCAGCAGCCACGGACGAATCGCCTACGAGCAGTACTTC
>NA|TRBV29-1|NA|13|TRBJ2-2
CSVEGVNTGELFF
TGCAGCGTAGAGGGAGTTAACACCGGGGAGCTGTTTTTT
>once|TRBV5-5|TRBD1|14|TRBJ1-1
CASSLDRGNTEAFF
TGTGCCAGCAGCTTGGACAGGGGAAACACTGAAGCTTTCTTT
>NA|TRBV6-5|NA|16|TRBJ1-1
CASSLTATPSNTEAFF
TGTGCCAGCAGTTTGACAGCTACCCCTTCGAACACTGAAGCTTTCTTT
>NA|TRBV19|TRBD1|20|TRBJ2-2
CASTGGGGTGALRGTGELFF
TGTGCCAGTACTGGGGGTGGAGGGACAGGGGCACTACGAGGCACCGGGGAGCTGTTTTTT
>NA|TRBV28|NA|15|TRBJ2-2
CASSLGQGEAGELFF
TGTGCCAGCAGTTTGGGGCAGGGGGAGGCCGGGGAGCTGTTTTTT
>NA|TRBV5-8|TRBD1|12|TRBJ1-2
CASSAAGGGYTF
TGTGCCAGCAGCGCCGCAGGGGGCGGCTACACCTTC
>NA|TRBV2|NA|13|TRBJ2-5
CASSEWGQETQYF
TGTGCCAGCAGTGAGTGGGGGCAAGAGACCCAGTACTTC
>once|TRBV9|TRBD1|16|TRBJ1-2
CASSDSRDRGLDGYTF
TGTGCCAGCAGCGACTCCCGGGACAGGGGCCTGGATGGCTACACCTTC
>NA|TRBV6-1|NA|16|TRBJ2-7
CASSEYSGIDTYEQYF
TGTGCCAGCAGTGAATACTCGGGGATCGACACCTACGAGCAGTACTTC
>NA|TRBV28|NA|16|TRBJ2-3
CASSPWTEVNTDTQYF
TGTGCCAGCAGTCCATGGACAGAAGTAAACACAGATACGCAGTATTTT